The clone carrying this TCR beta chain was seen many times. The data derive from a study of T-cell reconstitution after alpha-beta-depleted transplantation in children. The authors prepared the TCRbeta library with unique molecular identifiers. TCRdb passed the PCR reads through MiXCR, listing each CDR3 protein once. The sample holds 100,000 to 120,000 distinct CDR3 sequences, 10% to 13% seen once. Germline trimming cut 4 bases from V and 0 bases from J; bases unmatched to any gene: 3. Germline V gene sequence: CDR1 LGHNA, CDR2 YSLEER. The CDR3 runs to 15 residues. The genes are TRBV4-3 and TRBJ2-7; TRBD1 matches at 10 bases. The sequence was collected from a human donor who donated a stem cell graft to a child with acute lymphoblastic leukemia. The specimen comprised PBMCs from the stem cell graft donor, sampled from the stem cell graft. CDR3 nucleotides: TGCGCCAGCAGCCTAAGGACAGGGGGCTCCTACGAGCAGTACTTC. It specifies CASSLRTGGSYEQYF.